These T cell receptor beta chains were read from a single sample in a study of blood T cells in healthy people across ages. TCRdb used MiXCR to reprocess the 5' RACE reads, holding one entry per CDR3 protein. The sample lists about 1,400,000 distinct CDR3 sequences, approximately 59% occurring once. Material for sequencing was blood. The receptors come from a man in his late teens or twenties in good health. Each CDR3 is given with its conserved first and last residue. Fields, in order: D gene, clone size, J gene, V gene, CDR3 DNA, CDR3 protein. D genes are given only for firm matches. Clone sizes are given selectively: once, few, many, or a class where the clone is expanded.

D gene: .
clone size: .
J gene: TRBJ1-1
V gene: TRBV6-5
CDR3 DNA: TGTGCCAGCAGTGAATTTTGGGATGGCACTGAAGCTTTCTTT
CDR3 protein: CASSEFWDGTEAFF

D gene: .
clone size: few
J gene: TRBJ1-2
V gene: TRBV6-2/TRBV6-3
CDR3 DNA: TGTGCCAGCAGCCCGCTTGACAGACCTAACTATGGCTACACCTTC
CDR3 protein: CASSPLDRPNYGYTF

D gene: .
clone size: few
J gene: TRBJ1-6
V gene: TRBV9
CDR3 DNA: TGTGCCAGCAGCGTACGGCAGGTCGGAGCACCCCTCCACTTT
CDR3 protein: CASSVRQVGAPLHF

D gene: .
clone size: .
J gene: TRBJ2-3
V gene: TRBV5-8
CDR3 DNA: TGTGCCAGCACATCGCAGGGTCACACAGATACGCAGTATTTT
CDR3 protein: CASTSQGHTDTQYF

D gene: .
clone size: .
J gene: TRBJ2-7
V gene: TRBV6-5
CDR3 DNA: TGTGCCAGCAGTTACCCCGTTGGGAGTTTGGGCTACGAGCAGTACTTC
CDR3 protein: CASSYPVGSLGYEQYF

D gene: TRBD2
clone size: few
J gene: TRBJ2-1
V gene: TRBV4-1
CDR3 DNA: TGCGCCAGCAGCCCTAGGACTAGCGGGAGACTTAATGAGCAGTTCTTC
CDR3 protein: CASSPRTSGRLNEQFF

D gene: .
clone size: .
J gene: TRBJ2-1
V gene: TRBV29-1
CDR3 DNA: TGCAGCGTTGAATTTGTTTCGGGGGGCTCGACATCCTACGAGCAGTTCTTC
CDR3 protein: CSVEFVSGGSTSYEQFF

D gene: .
clone size: few
J gene: TRBJ1-4
V gene: TRBV3-1
CDR3 DNA: TGTGCCAGCAGTCCTACCGGGACCGCAAATGAAAAACTGTTTTTT
CDR3 protein: CASSPTGTANEKLFF

D gene: .
clone size: .
J gene: TRBJ1-2
V gene: TRBV20-1
CDR3 DNA: TGCAGTGCTAGCGGACGTTCAGACTATGGCTACACCTTC
CDR3 protein: CSASGRSDYGYTF

D gene: TRBD1
clone size: few
J gene: TRBJ2-7
V gene: TRBV4-1
CDR3 DNA: TGCGCCAGCAGCCAAGTAGGGGGCCCCCCCTACGAGCAGTACTTC
CDR3 protein: CASSQVGGPPYEQYF